Listed below are T cell receptor beta chains from one sample, sequenced in a study of T-cell memory formation after mild COVID-19. Using its own MiXCR run on the 5' RACE reads, TCRdb lists one record per CDR3 protein. There are approximately 440,000 distinct CDR3 sequences in the sample; roughly 20% occur only once, and 7.5% to 10% lies in the top ten. The sequenced material came from PBMCs or a T cell subset sorted from them (not recorded which). The receptors originated from an adult woman who had mild COVID-19 (a few samples of this study predate the infection). Cell type and time point are not known. The CDR3 runs from the conserved cysteine through the conserved F or W. A D gene is named only where the DNA matches it firmly. Clone size is shown for a subset of rows, as once, few, many or a class of expanded clone.

len: 16
d_gene: NA
v_gene: TRBV6-5
j_gene: TRBJ1-1
abundance: few
CDR3nt: TGTGCCAGCAGTACACAGGTCGGCGGGGGGAACACTGAAGCTTTCTTT
CDR3aa: CASSTQVGGGNTEAFF

len: 14
d_gene: NA
v_gene: TRBV5-1
j_gene: TRBJ1-2
abundance: many
CDR3nt: TGTGCCAGCAGCTTGGTTGGAGGGAACTATGGCTACACCTTC
CDR3aa: CASSLVGGNYGYTF

len: 16
d_gene: TRBD1
v_gene: TRBV7-6
j_gene: TRBJ1-1
abundance: few
CDR3nt: TGTGCCAGCAGCCTACTGGGACAGGGGGAATTCACTGAAGCTTTCTTT
CDR3aa: CASSLLGQGEFTEAFF

len: 15
d_gene: TRBD1
v_gene: TRBV6-1
j_gene: TRBJ2-7
abundance: NA
CDR3nt: TGTGCCAGCAGCGCCCAAACTACAGGGGCAAGCGAGCAGTACTTC
CDR3aa: CASSAQTTGASEQYF

len: 12
d_gene: NA
v_gene: TRBV12-3/TRBV12-4
j_gene: TRBJ2-7
abundance: NA
CDR3nt: TGTGCCAGCAGTTTGAATTGGTTCGAGCAGTACTTC
CDR3aa: CASSLNWFEQYF

len: 15
d_gene: NA
v_gene: TRBV6-2/TRBV6-3
j_gene: TRBJ2-3
abundance: NA
CDR3nt: TGTGCCAGCATTCGACAGGGACTAGTAACAGATACGCAGTATTTT
CDR3aa: CASIRQGLVTDTQYF

len: 13
d_gene: NA
v_gene: TRBV2
j_gene: TRBJ2-7
abundance: NA
CDR3nt: TGTGCCAGCAGGGATCGGCAGGACCACGAGCAGTACTTC
CDR3aa: CASRDRQDHEQYF

len: 14
d_gene: NA
v_gene: TRBV7-9
j_gene: TRBJ1-1
abundance: NA
CDR3nt: TGTGCCAGCAGCCCCTCTGGCCTCTCTGCTGAAGCTTTCTTT
CDR3aa: CASSPSGLSAEAFF

len: 15
d_gene: TRBD2
v_gene: TRBV7-3
j_gene: TRBJ2-5
abundance: few
CDR3nt: TGTGCCAGCAGTTTTAGCGGGGGGGCCTCGGAGACCCAGTACTTC
CDR3aa: CASSFSGGASETQYF

len: 16
d_gene: NA
v_gene: TRBV19
j_gene: TRBJ2-3
abundance: few
CDR3nt: TGTGCCAGTAATCCGGCCTATGGGGGCGGCACAGATACGCAGTATTTT
CDR3aa: CASNPAYGGGTDTQYF

len: 17
d_gene: NA
v_gene: TRBV11-2
j_gene: TRBJ2-5
abundance: few
CDR3nt: TGTGCCAGCAGCTTAGATCACTGGAGGGGGCTCCAAGAGACCCAGTACTTC
CDR3aa: CASSLDHWRGLQETQYF

len: 17
d_gene: NA
v_gene: TRBV6-5
j_gene: TRBJ2-2
abundance: few
CDR3nt: TGTGCCAGCAGTTACCCAGTGGGTATTAGTGGTACCGGGGAGCTGTTTTTT
CDR3aa: CASSYPVGISGTGELFF

len: 13
d_gene: NA
v_gene: TRBV24-1
j_gene: TRBJ1-1
abundance: NA
CDR3nt: TGTGCCACCAGTGATACCCGACAAGATGAGGCTTTCTTT
CDR3aa: CATSDTRQDEAFF

len: 18
d_gene: NA
v_gene: TRBV7-3
j_gene: TRBJ2-5
abundance: NA
CDR3nt: TGTGCCAGCAGCTTAGTCCGAAAAAGGGGGTCGGTTTCAGAGACCCAGTACTTC
CDR3aa: CASSLVRKRGSVSETQYF

len: 14
d_gene: TRBD1
v_gene: TRBV2
j_gene: TRBJ1-4
abundance: many
CDR3nt: TGTGCCAGCAGGGAGACAGGGCCACTTGAAAAACTGTTTTTT
CDR3aa: CASRETGPLEKLFF